This entry concerns a single T cell receptor beta chain. These data originate in a study of T cell repertoires in cytomegalovirus infection. V dropped 8 bases and J dropped 5; count of bases not matched to a gene: 6. Per germline, CDR1 KGHSH and CDR2 LQKENI. CDR3 size: 14 residues. TCRdb ran MiXCR on the reads and lists one entry per CDR3 protein. The sample consists of about 260,000 distinct CDR3 sequences, around 13% of them appearing once. Sequencing was done on a sample of PBMCs. The chain recombines TRBV18 with TRBJ2-1; TRBD2 matches at 10 bases. The source of this sequence is a human donor in good health (CMV status not recorded). Some clones in this sample may be carry-over from other donors' samples. The CDR3 DNA sequence: TGTGCCAGCCGAACTAGCGGGGCCGACAATGAGCAGTTCTTC. The encoded protein is CASRTSGADNEQFF.